This T cell receptor beta chain was observed in a study of blood T cell repertoires in COVID-19. Study background: Italy, Spain and the United States were the sources of the convalescent and acute COVID-19 samples. The analysed material was cDNA or gDNA that came from T cells, B-cell-depleted T cells, or PBMCs.

In the authors' methods: Reference gene primer amplification gave nucleated cell count estimates. The method was immunoSEQ multiplex PCR; TCRdb's version includes in-frame clones alone and lacks a portion of them. D and trimming come from the DNA, and the V and J calls and clone size come from that table. The table includes around 46,000 clones, about 77% detected once. Per the germline V gene, CDR1 is SGDLS and CDR2 is YYNGEE. CDR3 size: 15 residues. The V gene end was trimmed by 1 base and the J gene end by 4 bases; junction bases not matched to a gene: 6. V is TRBV9 and J is TRBJ2-5, with 8 bases fitting TRBD2. The clonotype originates from a human donor with active or convalescent COVID-19. The donor label of this sample is uncertain. Sequencing used peripheral blood. CDR3 in amino acids: CASSVKREPGETQYF. CDR3 sequence (DNA): TGTGCCAGCAGCGTAAAGCGGGAGCCTGGAGAGACCCAGTACTTC.